The next 5 T cell receptor beta chains were all read from a single sample in a study of blood T cell repertoires in COVID-19. Sequenced by immunoSEQ multiplex PCR; TCRdb stores in-frame clones only, minus some. In the table there are 100,000 to 150,000 clones, about 70% of which are singletons. Sequenced sample: peripheral blood. The receptors were gathered from a man at least 80 years old with COVID-19, enrolled during active disease.

In DNA, the CDR3 is TGTGCCAGCAGCTTAGGGACTAGCGGCACAGATACGCAGTATTTT. Encoded protein: CASSLGTSGTDTQYF. The rearrangement uses TRBV11-3 and TRBJ2-3; TRBD2 aligns across 9 bases. Losses at the gene ends were 1 base for V and 1 base for J; bases not matched to a gene: 0. The germline V gene encodes CDR1 SGHNT and CDR2 YENEEA. The CDR3 is 15 residues long. Full variable domain (missing parts from reference TRBV11-3 and TRBJ2-3): EAGVVQSPRYKIIEKKQPVAFWCNPISGHNTLYWYLQNLGQGPELLIRYENEEAVDDSQLPKDRFSAERLKGVDSTLKIQPAELGDSAVYLCASSLGTSGTDTQYFGPGTRLTVL.

This clone was seen a handful of times. The gene calls are TRBV28 and TRBJ1-4; D might be TRBD1 (6 bases). Per the germline V gene, CDR1 is MDHEN and CDR2 is SYDVKM. V lost 6 bases to trimming and J lost 4 bases, with 18 bases between them. The length of the CDR3 is 16 residues. In DNA form, the CDR3 reads TGTGCCAGCAGCCCAGAGGGAGGGGGAGATAATGAAAAACTGTTTTTT. Translating gives CASSPEGGGDNEKLFF.

This chain links TRBV19 with TRBJ2-5; a possible D gene is TRBD2 (5 bases). Trimming pared 6 bases from V and 2 bases from J, leaving 16 bases between. The CDR3 is 15 residues long. The germline gives CDR1 LNHDA, CDR2 SQIVND (reference sequence). The DNA of the CDR3 is TGTGCCAGTAGCCCCGTTGAAGGAGGTCAAGAGACCCAGTACTTC. It translates to CASSPVEGGQETQYF.

This clone appeared a single time. This chain connects TRBV4-1 to TRBJ1-4, with D perhaps matching TRBD1 (5 bases). Germline V gene lookup returns CDR1 MGHRA and CDR2 YSYEKL. The CDR3 extends over 14 amino acids. Trimming took 8 bases from V and 0 from J, leaving 10 bases between them. The CDR3 DNA sequence: TGCGCCAGCGGAGCAGGGACAACTAATGAAAAACTGTTTTTT. It translates to CASGAGTTNEKLFF.

This clone was recorded once. The chain has TRBV7-9 and TRBJ2-2, with 13 bases identical to TRBD2. Germline CDR1 is SEHNR and CDR2 is FQNEAQ (reference sequence). Trimming cost V 4 bases and J 4 bases; bases outside gene matches: 12. This CDR3 has 19 residues. The CDR3 sequence is CASSSPGTSGIAVTGELFF. The CDR3 coding sequence is TGTGCCAGCAGCTCCCCCGGGACTAGCGGGATTGCGGTCACCGGGGAGCTGTTTTTT.